This TCR beta chain derives from a study of Graves' ophthalmopathy and Graves' hyperthyroidism. Across the whole study: Peripheral blood was obtained at first diagnosis, ahead of any treatment.

RNA served as the template for amplifying TCR beta CDR3 regions. First-round RT-PCR with HTBI primers preceded a second-round multiplex PCR. One entry per CDR3 protein results from TCRdb running MiXCR on the multiplex PCR reads. The sample contains 650,000 to 900,000 distinct CDR3 sequences, roughly two fifths of which appear only once. This clonotype was observed many times. Ophthalmopathic donors had moderate-to-severe activity, CAS ≥3 and NOSPECS ≥4, with disease that had lasted under 3 months. This clonotype was obtained from an adult man with Graves' ophthalmopathy. Sample: peripheral blood.

For the CDR3, the DNA is TGTGCCACCAGTGACGGACAGGGCTACGAGCAGTACTTC. It encodes CATSDGQGYEQYF. V is TRBV24-1 and J is TRBJ2-7, with TRBD1 matching over 8 bases. The CDR3 totals 13 residues. Germline-derived CDR1 and CDR2 are KGHDR and SFDVKD. With 4 bases clipped from V and 3 bases from J, the junction kept 1 base outside the gene matches.